The T cell receptor (beta chain) described here comes from a study of T cell clonality in common variable immunodeficiency. Findings and limits, study-wide: Reportedly, TCR beta sequences from common variable immunodeficiency showed fewer deletions and N-nucleotide insertions.

Losses at the gene ends were 7 bases for V and 7 bases for J; bases not matched to a gene: 9. The germline V gene has CDR1 LNHDA and CDR2 SQIVND (reference sequence). This CDR3 region has 14 residues. CVID meant reduced serum IgG, IgA and/or IgM plus specific antibody deficiency. Most patients and controls had Caucasian heritage. This clone was seen only a few times. The target antigen is unknown. With the read ending 3 residues before the CDR3 end, the germline J gene is used to fill in that end. TCRdb keeps only in-frame clones here, not all; method: immunoSEQ multiplex PCR. The repertoire yields roughly 42,000 clones, none seen only once; the top ten contain approximately 5.5%.

The gene calls are TRBV19 and TRBJ2-1, with 8 bases identical to TRBD1. Sequenced material: peripheral blood mononuclear cells. This sequence was found in a human donor with common variable immunodeficiency. The sequenced CDR3 bases are TGTGCCAGTAAACCCCGGGACAGGAGGAATGAG. Translation: CASKPRDRRNE. The CDR3 as a whole reads CASKPRDRRNEQFF.